These T cell receptor beta chains were read from a single sample in a study of blood T cell repertoires in COVID-19. The repertoire was sequenced with immunoSEQ multiplex PCR; TCRdb's copy has only in-frame clones and lacks some. The sample lists fewer than 200,000 clones, roughly 79% occurring once. Sequenced sample: peripheral blood. These receptors all stem from a woman of 80 years or more with COVID-19, enrolled during active disease. Each CDR3 is given with its conserved first and last residue. A D gene is named only where the DNA matches it firmly. Not all rows give a size; the values are once, few, many and, for expanded clones, a class.

17,TRBV27,.,TRBD1,TRBJ2-1,TGTGCCAGCAGTCGTCGCGGGACAGGGACCCCCTACAATGAGCAGTTCTTC,CASSRRGTGTPYNEQFF
14,TRBV7-3,few,.,TRBJ2-2,TGTGCCAGCAGTTCAGTGGGAGCCGGCGGGGAGCTGTTTTTT,CASSSVGAGGELFF
14,TRBV24-1,once,.,TRBJ2-5,TGTGCCACCAGTGATCCTGGACAGCTAGAGACCCAGTACTTC,CATSDPGQLETQYF
13,TRBV11-3,.,.,TRBJ1-1,TGTGCCAGCAGTTCCTACGTTAGCACTGAAGCTTTCTTT,CASSSYVSTEAFF
15,TRBV15,few,TRBD1,TRBJ1-1,TGTGCCACCAGCGGACGCGGGACAGATCCCACTGAAGCTTTCTTT,CATSGRGTDPTEAFF
14,TRBV4-2,.,TRBD2,TRBJ2-1,TGTGCCAGCAGTACTAGCGGGGGGTACAATGAGCAGTTCTTC,CASSTSGGYNEQFF
13,TRBV27,.,.,TRBJ1-1,TGTGCCAGCAGTCAATCAGCCCCAACGGGAGCTTTCTTT,CASSQSAPTGAFF
16,TRBV6-1,.,.,TRBJ1-2,TGTGCCAGCAGTGCGGGGGGAGCACACCTAGTCTATGGCTACACCTTC,CASSAGGAHLVYGYTF
14,TRBV7-8,.,TRBD1,TRBJ1-2,TGTGCCAGCAGCTTAGAAGCGTACAGGGGCGGCTACACCTTC,CASSLEAYRGGYTF
15,TRBV19,.,.,TRBJ2-3,TGTGCCAGTAGTATAGGGAGGCTGGATGAAGATACGCAGTATTTT,CASSIGRLDEDTQYF
15,TRBV27,.,TRBD2,TRBJ2-7,TGTGCCAGCAGTGTAGGACTAGCTTACTCCTACGAGCAGTACTTC,CASSVGLAYSYEQYF
14,TRBV5-1,.,.,TRBJ2-2,TGCGCCAGCCTTGAGCGGCCGAACACCGGGGAGCTGTTTTTT,CASLERPNTGELFF
14,TRBV7-9,.,.,TRBJ1-2,TGTGCCAGCAGCTTAGTGGTAGGGAGTTATGGCTACACCTTC,CASSLVVGSYGYTF
12,TRBV19,.,TRBD1,TRBJ1-2,TGTGCCACCAAGACAGGGAACTATGGCTACACCTTC,CATKTGNYGYTF
14,TRBV2,.,TRBD1,TRBJ1-6,TGTGCCAGCAGCGCGGACAGGGACGATTCACCCCTCCACTTT,CASSADRDDSPLHF
13,TRBV9,.,.,TRBJ1-5,TGTGCCAGCAGCGTAGCTACGGATCAGCCCCAGCATTTT,CASSVATDQPQHF
18,TRBV7-6,.,TRBD2,TRBJ2-1,TGTGCCAGCAGCTTAGGAACTAGCGGGGAGCCCTCCTACAATGAGCAGTTCTTC,CASSLGTSGEPSYNEQFF
17,TRBV28,.,.,TRBJ2-6,TGTGCCAGCAGTCCCCAGGGGTATCTCTCTGGGGCCAACGTCCTGACTTTC,CASSPQGYLSGANVLTF
12,TRBV29-1,.,.,TRBJ1-2,TGCAGCGATGGGGGGACTAACTATGGCTACACCTTC,CSDGGTNYGYTF
15,TRBV25-1,.,.,TRBJ1-4,TGTGCCAGCAGTGGTACAGGGCTTAGGGATGAAAAACTGTTTTTT,CASSGTGLRDEKLFF
15,TRBV5-6,.,TRBD2,TRBJ2-5,TGTGCCAGCAGCTTGGAGAGGTCTAGCGGGGGGACCCAGTACTTC,CASSLERSSGGTQYF
13,TRBV28,once,TRBD2,TRBJ2-5,TGTGCCAGCAGGACTAGCGGCCAAGAGACCCAGTACTTC,CASRTSGQETQYF
16,TRBV7-9,.,TRBD1,TRBJ1-2,TGTGCCAGCAGCAGCAGCCGGGACAGCCCTTACTATGGCTACACCTTC,CASSSSRDSPYYGYTF
17,TRBV28,.,TRBD2,TRBJ2-3,TGTGCCAGCAGTGGCCGCCTGAGCGGGAGGGTCACAGATACGCAGTATTTT,CASSGRLSGRVTDTQYF
16,TRBV5-1,.,.,TRBJ1-4,TGCGCCAGCAGCTTGGGCTCGGGAACGGTGGGGGAAAAACTGTTTTTT,CASSLGSGTVGEKLFF
11,TRBV9,.,.,TRBJ1-1,TGTGCCAGCGGGGGGATCACTGAAGCTTTCTTT,CASGGITEAFF
16,TRBV5-1,.,TRBD2,TRBJ2-5,TGCGCCAGCAGCGCGACTAGCGGGAGTAGGGGAGAGACCCAGTACTTC,CASSATSGSRGETQYF
15,TRBV7-7,.,TRBD2,TRBJ2-3,TGTGCCAGCAGCCGGACTAGCGGGGGGGTGGATACGCAGTATTTT,CASSRTSGGVDTQYF
19,TRBV6-6,.,.,TRBJ2-6,TGTGCCAGCAGCTCGTCAACAGGGACCCTACTCTCTGGGGCCAACGTCCTGACTTTC,CASSSSTGTLLSGANVLTF
14,TRBV28,.,.,TRBJ2-5,TGTGCCAGCTGCTGGGGGGTCATCGAAGAGACCCAGTACTTC,CASCWGVIEETQYF
15,TRBV5-8,.,TRBD1,TRBJ2-1,TGTGCCAGCAGCCCACAGGGGGCGGCCTACAATGAGCAGTTCTTC,CASSPQGAAYNEQFF
14,TRBV11-3,.,TRBD1,TRBJ2-5,TGTGCCAGCAGCTTACGGGACAGGGAGAAGACCCAGTACTTC,CASSLRDREKTQYF
16,TRBV24-1,.,TRBD1,TRBJ1-2,TGTGCCACCAGTGATGCCACGACAGGGGGCATCTATGGCTACACCTTC,CATSDATTGGIYGYTF
14,TRBV28,.,TRBD1,TRBJ2-7,TGTGCCAGCAGTCACGGGGACAGGGACTACGAGCAGTACTTC,CASSHGDRDYEQYF
13,TRBV6-5,.,.,TRBJ2-7,TGTGCCAGCAAACTAGACAGGTCCTACGAGCAGTACTTC,CASKLDRSYEQYF
14,TRBV29-1,.,TRBD1,TRBJ1-4,TGCAGCGTTGAAGAGACAGGGCTGGCTGAAAAACTGTTTTTT,CSVEETGLAEKLFF
13,TRBV19,.,.,TRBJ2-7,TGTGCCAGTAGGAAACAGGGTCGGGACGAGCAGTACTTC,CASRKQGRDEQYF
15,TRBV10-3,.,.,TRBJ2-1,TGTGCCATCAGTGACCCCAGGGGGAGGTACAATGAGCAGTTCTTC,CAISDPRGRYNEQFF
14,TRBV18,few,.,TRBJ1-2,TGTGCCAGCTTTTCCACCGTACTCTCTTATGGCTACACCTTC,CASFSTVLSYGYTF
16,TRBV5-1,once,TRBD2,TRBJ2-7,TGCGCCAGCAGCTTGGCTATAGCGGGTACCTCCTACGAGCAGTACTTC,CASSLAIAGTSYEQYF
17,TRBV19,.,TRBD2,TRBJ2-2,TGTGCCAGTAGTATAGATCTAGCGGGACCGAACACCGGGGAGCTGTTTTTT,CASSIDLAGPNTGELFF
14,TRBV19,.,TRBD1,TRBJ1-2,TGTGCCAGTAGTAGGGACAGAGCTAACTATGGCTACACCTTC,CASSRDRANYGYTF
17,TRBV11-2,.,.,TRBJ2-5,TGTGCCAGCAGCCCCCAGACAGCTTATACTTCTAAAGAGACCCAGTACTTC,CASSPQTAYTSKETQYF